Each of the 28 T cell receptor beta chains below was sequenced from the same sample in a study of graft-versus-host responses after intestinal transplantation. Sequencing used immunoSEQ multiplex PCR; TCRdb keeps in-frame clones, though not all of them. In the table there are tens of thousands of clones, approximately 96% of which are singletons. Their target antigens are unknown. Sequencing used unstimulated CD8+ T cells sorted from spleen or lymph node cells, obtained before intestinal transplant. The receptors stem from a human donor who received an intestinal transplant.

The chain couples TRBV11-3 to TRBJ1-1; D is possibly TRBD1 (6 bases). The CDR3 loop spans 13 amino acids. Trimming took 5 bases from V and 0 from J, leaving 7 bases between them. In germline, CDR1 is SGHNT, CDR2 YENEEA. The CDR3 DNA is TGTGCCAGCAGCAAGGGGGTGAACACTGAAGCTTTCTTT. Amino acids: CASSKGVNTEAFF.

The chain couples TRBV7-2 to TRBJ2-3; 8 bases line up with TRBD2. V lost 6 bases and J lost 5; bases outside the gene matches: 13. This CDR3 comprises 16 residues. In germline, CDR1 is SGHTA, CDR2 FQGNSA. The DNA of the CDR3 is TGTGCCAGCAGTTCCCAAGGCAGCGGGAGAAGAGATACGCAGTATTTT. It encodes CASSSQGSGRRDTQYF. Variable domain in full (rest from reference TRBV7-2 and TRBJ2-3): GAGVSQSPSNKVTEKGKDVELRCDPISGHTALYWYRQSLGQGLEFLIYFQGNSAPDKSGLPSDRFSAERTGGSVSTLTIQRTQQEDSAVYLCASSSQGSGRRDTQYFGPGTRLTVL.

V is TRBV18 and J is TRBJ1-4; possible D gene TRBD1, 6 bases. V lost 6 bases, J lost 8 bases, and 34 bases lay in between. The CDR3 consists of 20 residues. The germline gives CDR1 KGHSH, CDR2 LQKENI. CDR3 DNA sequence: TGTGCCAGCTCGCCCGACACCGGAGCAGGGGATATCGGCGCGTGGGAAAAACTGTTTTTT. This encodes CASSPDTGAGDIGAWEKLFF.

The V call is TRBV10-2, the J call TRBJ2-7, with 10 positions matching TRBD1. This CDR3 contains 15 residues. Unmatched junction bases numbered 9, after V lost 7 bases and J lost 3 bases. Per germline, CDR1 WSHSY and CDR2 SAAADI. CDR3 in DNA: TGCGCCAGCACCGAGTGGGACAGGGGCCACTACGAGCAGTACTTC. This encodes CASTEWDRGHYEQYF.

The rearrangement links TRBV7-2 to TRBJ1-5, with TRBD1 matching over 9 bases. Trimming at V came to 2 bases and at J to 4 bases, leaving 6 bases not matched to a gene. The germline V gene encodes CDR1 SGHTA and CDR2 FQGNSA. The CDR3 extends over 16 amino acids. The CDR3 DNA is TGTGCCAGCAGCTTAACGGTTGGACAGGGGAATCAGCCCCAGCATTTT. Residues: CASSLTVGQGNQPQHF.

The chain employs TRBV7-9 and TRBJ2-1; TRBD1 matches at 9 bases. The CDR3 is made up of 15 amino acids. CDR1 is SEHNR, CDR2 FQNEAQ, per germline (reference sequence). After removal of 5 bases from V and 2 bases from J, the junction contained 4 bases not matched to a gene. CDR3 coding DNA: TGTGCCAGCAGCCTAAGGGACAGGGCCTACAATGAGCAGTTCTTC. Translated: CASSLRDRAYNEQFF. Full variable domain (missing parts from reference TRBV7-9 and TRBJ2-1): DTGVSQNPRHKITKRGQNVTFRCDPISEHNRLYWYRQTLGQGPEFLTYFQNEAQLEKSRLLSDRFSAERPKGSFSTLEIQRTEQGDSAMYLCASSLRDRAYNEQFFGPGTRLTVL.

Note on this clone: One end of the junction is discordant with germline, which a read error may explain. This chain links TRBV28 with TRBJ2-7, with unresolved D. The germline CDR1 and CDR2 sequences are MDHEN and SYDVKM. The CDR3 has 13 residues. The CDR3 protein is CASRAGDGYGQYF. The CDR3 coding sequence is TGTGCCAGCAGAGCTGGGGATGGCTACGGGCAGTACTTC. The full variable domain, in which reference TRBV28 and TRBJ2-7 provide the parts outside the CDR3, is DVKVTQSSRYLVKRTGEKVFLECVQDMDHENMFWYRQDPGLGLRLIYFSYDVKMKEKGDIPEGYSVSREKKERFSLILESASTNQTSMYLCASRAGDGYGQYFGPGTRLTVT.

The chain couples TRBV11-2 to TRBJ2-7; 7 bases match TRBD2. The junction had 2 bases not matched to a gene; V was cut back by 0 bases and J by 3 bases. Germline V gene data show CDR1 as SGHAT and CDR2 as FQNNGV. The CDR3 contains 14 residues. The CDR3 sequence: CASSLEGLHYEQYF. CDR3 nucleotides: TGTGCCAGCAGCTTAGAGGGACTACACTACGAGCAGTACTTC.

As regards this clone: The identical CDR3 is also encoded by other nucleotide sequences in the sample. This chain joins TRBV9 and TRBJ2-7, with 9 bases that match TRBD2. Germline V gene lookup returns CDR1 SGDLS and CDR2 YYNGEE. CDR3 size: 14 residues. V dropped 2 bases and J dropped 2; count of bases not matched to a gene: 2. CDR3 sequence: CASSVGGRAYEQYF. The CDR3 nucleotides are TGTGCCAGCAGCGTGGGCGGGAGGGCCTACGAGCAGTACTTC.

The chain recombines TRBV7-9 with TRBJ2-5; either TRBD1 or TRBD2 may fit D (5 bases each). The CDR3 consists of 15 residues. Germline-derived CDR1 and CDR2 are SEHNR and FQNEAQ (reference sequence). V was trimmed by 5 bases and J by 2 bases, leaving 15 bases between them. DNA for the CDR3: TGTGCCAGCAGCCCACCGGGACGTCAACAAGAGACCCAGTACTTC. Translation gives CASSPPGRQQETQYF.

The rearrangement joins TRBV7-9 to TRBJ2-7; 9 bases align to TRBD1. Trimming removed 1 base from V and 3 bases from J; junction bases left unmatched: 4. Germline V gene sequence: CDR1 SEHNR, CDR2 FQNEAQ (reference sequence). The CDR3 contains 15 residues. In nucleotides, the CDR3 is TGTGCCAGCAGCTTAGGGGGACAGGGAGGCTACGAGCAGTACTTC. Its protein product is CASSLGGQGGYEQYF.

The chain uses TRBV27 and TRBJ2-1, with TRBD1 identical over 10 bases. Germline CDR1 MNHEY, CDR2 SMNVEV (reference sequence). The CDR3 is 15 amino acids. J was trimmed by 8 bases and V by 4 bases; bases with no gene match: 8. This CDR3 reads CASSSGTGARDEQFF. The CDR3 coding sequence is TGTGCCAGCAGTTCCGGGACAGGGGCAAGGGATGAGCAGTTCTTC.

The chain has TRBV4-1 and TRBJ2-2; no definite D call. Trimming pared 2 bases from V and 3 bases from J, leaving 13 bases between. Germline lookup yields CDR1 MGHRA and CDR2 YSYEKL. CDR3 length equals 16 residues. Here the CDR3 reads CASSQYSSADTGELFF. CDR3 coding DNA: TGCGCCAGCAGCCAATATAGTTCGGCGGACACCGGGGAGCTGTTTTTT.

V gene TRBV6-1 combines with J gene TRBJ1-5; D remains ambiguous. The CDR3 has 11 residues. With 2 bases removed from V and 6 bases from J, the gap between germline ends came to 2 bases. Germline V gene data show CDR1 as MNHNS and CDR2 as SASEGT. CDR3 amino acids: CASSEIQPQHF. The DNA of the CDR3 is TGTGCCAGCAGTGAAATTCAGCCCCAGCATTTT.

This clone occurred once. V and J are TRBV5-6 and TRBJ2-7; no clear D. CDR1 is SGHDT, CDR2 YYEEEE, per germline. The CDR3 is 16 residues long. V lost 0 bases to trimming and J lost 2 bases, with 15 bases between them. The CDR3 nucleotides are TGTGCCAGCAGCTTGGAAGGTGGTCATTTGGCCTACGAGCAGTACTTC. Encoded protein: CASSLEGGHLAYEQYF.

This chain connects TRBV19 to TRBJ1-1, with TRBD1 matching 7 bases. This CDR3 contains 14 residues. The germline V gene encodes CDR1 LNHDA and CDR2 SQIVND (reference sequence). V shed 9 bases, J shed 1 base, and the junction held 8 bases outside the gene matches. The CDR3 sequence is CASRRQGANTEAFF. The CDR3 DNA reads TGTGCCAGCAGGAGACAGGGCGCGAACACTGAAGCTTTCTTT.

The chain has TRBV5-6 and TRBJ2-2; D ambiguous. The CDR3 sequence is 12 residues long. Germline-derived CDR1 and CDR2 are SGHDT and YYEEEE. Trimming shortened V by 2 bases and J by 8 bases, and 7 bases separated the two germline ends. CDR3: CASSFYGGELFF. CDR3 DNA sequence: TGTGCCAGCAGCTTCTACGGTGGGGAGCTGTTTTTT.

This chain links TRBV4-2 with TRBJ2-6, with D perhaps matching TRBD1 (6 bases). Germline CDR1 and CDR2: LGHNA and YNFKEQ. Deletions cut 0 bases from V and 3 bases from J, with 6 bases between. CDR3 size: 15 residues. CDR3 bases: TGTGCCAGCAGCCAAGACAGGGGTGGGGCCAACGTCCTGACTTTC. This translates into CASSQDRGGANVLTF.

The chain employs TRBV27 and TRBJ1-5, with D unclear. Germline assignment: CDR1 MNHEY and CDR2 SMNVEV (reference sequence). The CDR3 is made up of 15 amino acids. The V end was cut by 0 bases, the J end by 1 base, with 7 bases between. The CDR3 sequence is CASSLSPRSNQPQHF. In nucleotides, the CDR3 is TGTGCCAGCAGTTTATCTCCCCGGAGCAATCAGCCCCAGCATTTT.

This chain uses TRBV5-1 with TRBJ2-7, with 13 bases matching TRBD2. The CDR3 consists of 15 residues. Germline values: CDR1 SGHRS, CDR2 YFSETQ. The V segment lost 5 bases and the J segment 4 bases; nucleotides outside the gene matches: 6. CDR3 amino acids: CASSMTSGGTYEQYF. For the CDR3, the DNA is TGCGCCAGCAGTATGACTAGCGGGGGGACTTACGAGCAGTACTTC.

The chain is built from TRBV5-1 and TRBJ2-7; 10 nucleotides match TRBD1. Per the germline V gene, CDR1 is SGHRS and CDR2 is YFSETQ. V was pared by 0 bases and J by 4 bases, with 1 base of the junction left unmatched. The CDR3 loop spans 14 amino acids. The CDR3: CASSLGDRGYEQYF. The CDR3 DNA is TGCGCCAGCAGCTTGGGGGACAGGGGTTACGAGCAGTACTTC.

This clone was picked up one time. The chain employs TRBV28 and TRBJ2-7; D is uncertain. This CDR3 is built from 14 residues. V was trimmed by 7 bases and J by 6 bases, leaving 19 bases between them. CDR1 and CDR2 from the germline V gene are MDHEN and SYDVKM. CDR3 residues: CASIGIRLTTEQYF. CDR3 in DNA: TGTGCCAGCATTGGTATCCGATTAACTACCGAGCAGTACTTC.

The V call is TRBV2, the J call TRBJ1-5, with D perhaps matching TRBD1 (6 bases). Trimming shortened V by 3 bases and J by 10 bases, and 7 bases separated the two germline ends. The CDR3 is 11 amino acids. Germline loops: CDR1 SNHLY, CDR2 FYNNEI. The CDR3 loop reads CASSEGGPQHF. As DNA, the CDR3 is TGTGCCAGCAGTGAGGGGGGCCCCCAGCATTTT.

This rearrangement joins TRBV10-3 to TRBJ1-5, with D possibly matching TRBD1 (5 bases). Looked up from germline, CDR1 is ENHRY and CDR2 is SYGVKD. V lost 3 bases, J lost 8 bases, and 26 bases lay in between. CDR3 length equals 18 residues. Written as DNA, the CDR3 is TGTGCCATCAGTGATATCTGGAGGGACCCCCTACGAATCAAGCCCCAGCATTTT. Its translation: CAISDIWRDPLRIKPQHF.

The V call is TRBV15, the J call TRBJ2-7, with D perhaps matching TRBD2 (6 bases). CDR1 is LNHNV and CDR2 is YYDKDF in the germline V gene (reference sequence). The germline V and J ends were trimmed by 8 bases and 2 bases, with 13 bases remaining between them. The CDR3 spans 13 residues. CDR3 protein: CATASGFAYEQYF. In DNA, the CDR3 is TGTGCCACCGCCAGCGGGTTTGCCTACGAGCAGTACTTC.

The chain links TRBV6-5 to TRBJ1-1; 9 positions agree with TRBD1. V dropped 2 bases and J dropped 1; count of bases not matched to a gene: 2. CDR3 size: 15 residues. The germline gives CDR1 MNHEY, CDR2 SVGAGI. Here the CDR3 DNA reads TGTGCCAGCAGTTACGCGGACAGGGGGAACACTGAAGCTTTCTTT. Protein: CASSYADRGNTEAFF.

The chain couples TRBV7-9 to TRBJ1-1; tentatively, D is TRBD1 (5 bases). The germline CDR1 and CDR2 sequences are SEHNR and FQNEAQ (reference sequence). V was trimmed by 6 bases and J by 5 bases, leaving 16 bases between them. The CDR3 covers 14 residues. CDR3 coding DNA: TGTGCCAGCAGTCCTCCCGAGGGGATGACTGAAGCTTTCTTT. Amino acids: CASSPPEGMTEAFF.

The CDR3 loop reads CASREGGIHTEAFF. The DNA for the CDR3 is TGTGCCAGCAGGGAGGGAGGTATACACACTGAAGCTTTCTTT. V is TRBV2 and J is TRBJ1-1; D gene ambiguous. CDR1 SNHLY and CDR2 FYNNEI come from the germline V gene. The CDR3 sequence is 14 residues long. V was pared by 6 bases and J by 3 bases, with 14 bases between.